This TCR beta chain originates from a study of HIV-infected patients and healthy controls. The sample holds one count of this clonotype. TCRdb reprocessed the 5' RACE reads with MiXCR, giving one entry per CDR3 protein. In the table there are some 67,000 distinct CDR3 sequences, about 16% of which are singletons. The CDR3 consists of 17 residues. The trim removed 5 bases at V and 1 base at J, leaving 5 bases unmatched. CDR1 and CDR2 from the germline V gene are SGHTA and FQGNSA. This rearrangement joins TRBV7-2 to TRBJ2-3; 14 bases are shared with TRBD2. The clonotype was recovered from a human donor in good health. The sample taken for sequencing was CD4+ T cells from blood. The CDR3 DNA reads TGTGCCAGCAGCCCACCGGGACTAGCGGGGGGCACAGATACGCAGTATTTT. It yields the protein CASSPPGLAGGTDTQYF.